Included here is one TCR beta chain sequence, with context. What it binds is unknown. This entry comes from a study of cytomegalovirus exposure and HLA in healthy donors. Study conclusions and caveats: High specificity and sensitivity for cytomegalovirus status were reported for the classifier. The authors enumerated around 150 TCR beta chains as linked to cytomegalovirus. While the bulk of TCR sequences proved rare, some public TCRs turned up in many donors.

Using immunoSEQ multiplex PCR, the repertoire was profiled, and TCRdb retains in-frame clones only, with some absent. The data hold 130,000 to 150,000 clones, with around 90% observed a single time. V trimming: 3 bases; J trimming: 2 bases; junction bases outside the gene matches: 6. CDR1 and CDR2 from the germline V gene are SGHNT and YYREEE (reference sequence). The CDR3 is made up of 15 amino acids. The TCR comes from a woman between 18 and 30 years old in good health and CMV-seropositive. This chain uses TRBV5-4 with TRBJ2-3, with 7 positions matching TRBD2. The specimen sequenced was PBMCs. The CDR3 bases are TGTGCCAGCAGCTCGGGGGGACCGTCCACAGATACGCAGTATTTT. Protein product: CASSSGGPSTDTQYF.